The subject of this entry is one T cell receptor (beta chain). The data belong to a study of blood T cell repertoires in COVID-19. Study-wide background: T cells, B-cell-depleted T cells, or PBMCs provided the cDNA or gDNA that served as material.

The V gene's germline CDR1 is MDHEN and CDR2 SYDVKM. The CDR3 is 13 amino acids. V shed 6 bases and J shed 1 base, with 9 bases lying between them. Original methodology: Amplification of reference gene primers was used by the study to estimate nucleated cell counts. TCRdb keeps only in-frame clones here, not all; method: immunoSEQ multiplex PCR. D and trimming come from the DNA, and the V and J calls and clone size come from that table. The repertoire consists of approximately 90,000 clones, with 65% to 80% occurring once and the leading ten covering around 11%. V and J are TRBV28 and TRBJ2-5, with TRBD1 as a possible D gene (6 bases). The origin of this receptor is a man between 65 and 79 years old with acute or convalescent COVID-19. Input material: peripheral blood. In nucleotides, the CDR3 is TGTGCCAGCAGGGGACAAGTCCAAGAGACCCAGTACTTC. It translates to CASRGQVQETQYF.